This T cell receptor beta chain appears in the sequencing data of a study of T cell repertoires in ileal Crohn's disease. Time point: neoterminal ileum biopsy at postoperative endoscopy, about 6 months after surgery. Here immunoSEQ multiplex PCR was the method, and the copy in TCRdb shows in-frame clones only, minus some. The sample includes about 12,000 clones, roughly 71% seen only once; the top ten take about 8.7%. The CDR3 loop spans 13 amino acids. V lost 4 bases, J lost 7 bases, and 13 bases lay in between. Germline-derived CDR1 and CDR2 are SGHTA and FQGNSA. This chain uses TRBV7-2 with TRBJ1-1; D perhaps matches TRBD1 (5 bases). Sequenced: ileal tissue. The clonotype originates from an adult with Crohn's disease. The chain's CDR3 is CASSYFGGFEAFF. For the CDR3, the DNA is TGTGCCAGCAGCTATTTTGGGGGGTTTGAAGCTTTCTTT. Full variable domain (outside the CDR3, taken from reference TRBV7-2 and TRBJ1-1): GAGVSQSPSNKVTEKGKDVELRCDPISGHTALYWYRQSLGQGLEFLIYFQGNSAPDKSGLPSDRFSAERTGGSVSTLTIQRTQQEDSAVYLCASSYFGGFEAFFGQGTRLTVV.